This is a list of T cell receptor beta chains from one sample in a study of regulatory T cells in long-lasting Graves disease. From the multiplex PCR reads, TCRdb called clonotypes with MiXCR, one entry per CDR3 protein. The profile shows 400,000 to 500,000 distinct CDR3 sequences, about a sixth of them singletons. These same data were also listed under a study on T cells in Graves' hyperthyroidism and ophthalmopathy.

The sequences come from peripheral blood mononuclear cells (PBMCs), collected at new diagnosis, from a patient treated with antithyroid drugs. These receptors came from a woman aged 25-40 years with Graves disease. The CDR3 runs from the conserved cysteine through the conserved F or W. The D gene is left open where the match is weak. Expanded clones are given a class, and other clones once, few, many or no size at all.

len	d_gene	v_gene	abundance	j_gene	CDR3aa	CDR3nt
15	.	TRBV6-2/TRBV6-3	many	TRBJ2-1	CASSYGTQGGNEQFF	TGTGCCAGCAGTTATGGGACTCAAGGGGGCAATGAGCAGTTCTTC
13	.	TRBV29-1	.	TRBJ2-1	CSGEETTYNEQFF	TGCAGCGGGGAGGAGACCACCTACAATGAGCAGTTCTTC
17	.	TRBV29-1	many	TRBJ2-1	CSVVIVGGYSSYNEQFF	TGCAGCGTTGTAATAGTCGGAGGGTACAGCTCCTACAATGAGCAGTTCTTC
14	TRBD1	TRBV7-9	many	TRBJ1-1	CASSLNQGDTEAFF	TGTGCCAGCAGCTTGAACCAGGGGGACACTGAAGCTTTCTTT
15	TRBD2	TRBV6-2/TRBV6-3	few	TRBJ2-1	CASSYGTGGPGGQFF	TGTGCCAGCAGTTACGGGACGGGAGGCCCTGGGGGGCAGTTCTTC
15	.	TRBV3-1	many	TRBJ2-1	CASSPIGRSYNEQFF	TGTGCCAGCAGCCCCATAGGGCGGTCCTACAATGAGCAGTTCTTC
15	.	TRBV10-3	many	TRBJ2-6	CAISGTGSGANVLTF	TGTGCCATCAGTGGAACAGGGTCTGGGGCCAACGTCCTGACTTTC
18	TRBD2	TRBV4-2	few	TRBJ2-3	CASSRLASSRGATDTQYF	TGTGCCAGCAGTCGACTAGCGTCCTCCCGGGGCGCTACAGATACGCAGTATTTT
16	TRBD1	TRBV5-4	few	TRBJ2-1	CASSAPGQGAGNEQFF	TGTGCCAGCAGCGCTCCGGGACAGGGGGCTGGGAATGAGCAGTTCTTC
12	TRBD1	TRBV10-3	.	TRBJ2-1	CAISQGQVVMVF	TGTGCCATCAGTCAAGGACAGGTTGTAATGGTCTTC
12	TRBD2	TRBV27	many	TRBJ2-1	CVTSGRAGEQFF	TGTGTCACGAGCGGGAGGGCGGGTGAGCAGTTCTTC
12	TRBD1	TRBV6-1	many	TRBJ1-1	CASLGQDTEAFF	TGTGCCAGCCTCGGACAGGACACTGAAGCTTTCTTT
16	TRBD2	TRBV7-2	many	TRBJ2-1	CASSLVVASGYNEQFF	TGTGCCAGCAGCTTAGTTGTCGCTAGCGGCTACAATGAGCAGTTCTTC
14	TRBD2	TRBV29-1	.	TRBJ2-5	CSVEVAGAGETQYF	TGCAGCGTTGAAGTCGCGGGAGCCGGGGAGACCCAGTACTTC
18	.	TRBV27	many	TRBJ1-5	CASSLDGGADIRNQPQHF	TGTGCCAGCAGTTTAGACGGCGGGGCCGACATCCGGAATCAGCCCCAGCATTTT
17	.	TRBV3-1	many	TRBJ2-2	CASSQASRGDHTGELFF	TGTGCCAGCAGCCAAGCTTCCCGAGGGGATCACACCGGGGAGCTGTTTTTT
16	.	TRBV20-1	many	TRBJ2-3	CSARDQGRDITDTQYF	TGCAGTGCTAGAGATCAGGGGCGGGATATCACAGATACGCAGTATTTT
17	.	TRBV5-5	.	TRBJ1-2	CASSLGQSWITRYGYTF	TGTGCCAGCAGCTTGGGGCAAAGCTGGATTACTCGCTATGGCTACACCTTC
17	TRBD2	TRBV28	many	TRBJ2-7	CASRGTSGRWGLYEQYF	TGTGCCAGCAGGGGGACTAGCGGGAGGTGGGGCCTCTACGAGCAGTACTTC
12	.	TRBV20-1	many	TRBJ1-2	CSARDLPYGYTF	TGCAGTGCTAGAGATCTCCCTTATGGCTACACCTTC
15	.	TRBV9	many	TRBJ2-7	CASSVDSTASYEQYF	TGTGCCAGCAGCGTAGACAGTACGGCTTCCTACGAGCAGTACTTC
14	.	TRBV6-2/TRBV6-3	many	TRBJ1-5	CASTGTPNSQPQHF	TGTGCCAGCACCGGGACACCCAACAGTCAGCCCCAGCATTTT
21	.	TRBV27	many	TRBJ2-4	CASSSPRRLTERSLAKNIQYF	TGTGCCAGCAGTTCCCCCCGTAGGCTAACAGAGAGAAGCCTAGCCAAAAACATTCAGTACTTC
16	.	TRBV27	many	TRBJ2-5	CASNLYLRGGRETQYF	TGTGCCAGCAACCTCTACCTCAGGGGCGGTCGAGAGACCCAGTACTTC
13	.	TRBV15	many	TRBJ1-5	CATSRVIDQPQHF	TGTGCCACCAGCAGAGTTATTGATCAGCCCCAGCATTTT
15	.	TRBV29-1	many	TRBJ1-2	CSVEDLAGRGYGYTF	TGCAGCGTTGAAGATCTTGCGGGGCGCGGCTATGGCTACACCTTC
16	TRBD2	TRBV20-1	.	TRBJ2-1	CSAISPSGRFYNEQFF	TGCAGTGCTATCAGCCCTAGCGGGAGATTTTACAATGAGCAGTTCTTC
14	TRBD2	TRBV29-1	.	TRBJ2-3	CALRGTSASDTQYF	TGCGCGCTTAGAGGGACTAGCGCCTCAGATACGCAGTATTTT
12	.	TRBV28	many	TRBJ2-7	CASSSPGWEQYF	TGTGCCAGCAGTTCCCCCGGGTGGGAGCAGTACTTC
15	.	TRBV28	many	TRBJ2-3	CASSFLGGESDTQYF	TGTGCCAGCAGTTTTCTCGGGGGCGAGTCAGATACGCAGTATTTT
15	.	TRBV9	many	TRBJ2-5	CASSAGTDRWETQYF	TGTGCCAGCAGCGCCGGGACTGATCGGTGGGAGACCCAGTACTTC
15	TRBD2	TRBV3-1	.	TRBJ2-5	CASSHTSGTQETQYF	TGTGCCAGCAGCCACACTAGCGGCACCCAAGAGACCCAGTACTTC